This T cell receptor (beta chain) was sequenced in a study of somatic mutations in cytotoxic T cells in rheumatoid arthritis. Study observations and caveats: A rise in CD8+ clonality with age was seen in rheumatoid arthritis patients but not in healthy controls. With about 60 patients examined, fewer than 10 had a largest CD8+ clone exceeding 20% of CD8+ cells.

The healthy control group was made up of blood donors, who had a median age of about 50 years (range about 21-75) and were 55% female. Positive selection using magnetic beads isolated the CD4+ and CD8+ cells (purity was checked by flow cytometry). This clone was detected once. Its antigen remains unknown. Measured with immunoSEQ multiplex PCR; TCRdb has only the in-frame clones, and not every one. The sample has about 10,000 clones; around 75% are singletons. The CDR3 has 15 amino acids. Germline lookup yields CDR1 LGHNA and CDR2 YSLEER. Unmatched junction bases numbered 5, after V lost 0 bases and J lost 7 bases.

This sequence joins TRBV4-3 and TRBJ2-1; 8 nucleotides match TRBD1. The sequencing input was CD8+ T cells sorted from blood. The sequence came from a man between 60 and 75 years old in good health. CDR3 bases: TGCGCCAGCAGCCAAGATCAGGGGGCTAAAAATGAGCAGTTCTTC. Translation gives CASSQDQGAKNEQFF.